This T cell receptor (beta chain) was found in a study of cytomegalovirus exposure and HLA in healthy donors. The study's findings and limits: What a later analysis reportedly showed was that an Asian-associated ancestry cluster had fewer N-insertions than the roughly 670-donor mean. Association of a missense DCLRE1C variant with TCR beta V- and J-gene trimming was reported in a later analysis. As confirmed in vitro, a few CMV-associated chains were specific for CMV antigens.

Trimming shortened V by 5 bases and J by 8 bases, and 12 bases separated the two germline ends. Germline CDR1 is MDHEN and CDR2 is SYDVKM. This CDR3 has 12 residues. At collection, donors were nominally healthy, but unrecorded immune exposures were probable. The PCR ran on 60 Vbeta and 13 Jbeta primers. TCRdb keeps only in-frame clones here, not all; method: immunoSEQ multiplex PCR. The top ten clones hold 0.94% of a sample with around 140,000 clones, 77% of them seen once. On this clone itself: Antigen specificity is unknown.

Sequenced material: PBMCs. The TCR sequence derives from a woman aged 60-70 years in good health and CMV-seronegative. The rearrangement joins TRBV28 to TRBJ1-2, with D tentatively TRBD1 (5 bases). CDR3 sequence reads: CASSIRVEGYTF. DNA of the CDR3: TGTGCCAGCAGTATCAGGGTAGAGGGCTACACCTTC.